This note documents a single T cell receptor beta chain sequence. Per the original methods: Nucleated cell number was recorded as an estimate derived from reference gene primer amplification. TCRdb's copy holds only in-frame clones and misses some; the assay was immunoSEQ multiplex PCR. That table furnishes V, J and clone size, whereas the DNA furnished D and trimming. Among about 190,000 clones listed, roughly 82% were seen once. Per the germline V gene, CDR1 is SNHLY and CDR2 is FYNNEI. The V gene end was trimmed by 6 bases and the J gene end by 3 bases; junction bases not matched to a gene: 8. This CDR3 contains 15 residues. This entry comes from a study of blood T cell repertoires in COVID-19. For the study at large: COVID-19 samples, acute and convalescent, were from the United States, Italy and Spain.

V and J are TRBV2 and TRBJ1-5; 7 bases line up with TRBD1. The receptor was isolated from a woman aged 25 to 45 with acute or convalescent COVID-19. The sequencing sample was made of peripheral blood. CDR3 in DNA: TGTGCCAGCAGCTTCTGGACAGGTCACAATCAGCCCCAGCATTTT. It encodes CASSFWTGHNQPQHF.